This TCR beta chain was sequenced during a study of lymphopenia after photon versus proton radiotherapy. A note on this clone: The same CDR3 can be traced to other DNA sequences in this sample.

Sequenced by immunoSEQ multiplex PCR; TCRdb stores in-frame clones only, minus some. This sample has 150,000 to 200,000 clones, with approximately 91% found just once. The sequenced sample was peripheral blood, obtained from a patient treated with photon-based radiotherapy. The origin of this receptor is a man aged 50-60 years with gastric cancer.

In nucleotides, the CDR3 is TGTGCCAGCTCACCACCCGGAAGAACTGAAGCTTTCTTT. Its translation: CASSPPGRTEAFF. The gene calls are TRBV18 and TRBJ1-1; D remains unclear. V lost 0 bases to trimming and J lost 5 bases, with 7 bases between them. The CDR3 is 13 residues long. Looked up from germline, CDR1 is KGHSH and CDR2 is LQKENI. The variable domain in full, completed from reference TRBV18 and TRBJ1-1, reads NAGVMQNPRHLVRRRGQEARLRCSPMKGHSHVYWYRQLPEEGLKFMVYLQKENIIDESGMPKERFSAEFPKEGPSILRIQQVVRGDSAAYFCASSPPGRTEAFFGQGTRLTVV.